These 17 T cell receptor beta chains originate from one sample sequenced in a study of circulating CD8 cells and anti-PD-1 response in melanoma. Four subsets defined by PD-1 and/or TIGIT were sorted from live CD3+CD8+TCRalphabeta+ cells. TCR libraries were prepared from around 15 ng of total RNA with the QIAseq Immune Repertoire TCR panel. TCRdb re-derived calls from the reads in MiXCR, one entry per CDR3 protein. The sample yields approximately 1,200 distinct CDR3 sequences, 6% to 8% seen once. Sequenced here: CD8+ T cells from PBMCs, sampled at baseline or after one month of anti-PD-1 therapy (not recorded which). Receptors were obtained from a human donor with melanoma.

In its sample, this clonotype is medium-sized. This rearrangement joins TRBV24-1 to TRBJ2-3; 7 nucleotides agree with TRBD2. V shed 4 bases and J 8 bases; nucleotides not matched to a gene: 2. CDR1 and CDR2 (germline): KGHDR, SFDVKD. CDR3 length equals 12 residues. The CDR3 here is CATSDGGTTQYF. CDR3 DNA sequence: TGTGCCACCAGTGACGGGGGGACTACGCAGTATTTT.

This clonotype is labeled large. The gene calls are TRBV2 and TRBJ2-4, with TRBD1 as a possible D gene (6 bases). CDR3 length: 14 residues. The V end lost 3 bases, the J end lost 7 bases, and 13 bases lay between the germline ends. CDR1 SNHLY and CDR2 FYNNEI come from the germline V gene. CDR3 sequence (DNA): TGTGCCAGCAGTGACGGCCAGGGGCATAACATTCAGTACTTC. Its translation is CASSDGQGHNIQYF.

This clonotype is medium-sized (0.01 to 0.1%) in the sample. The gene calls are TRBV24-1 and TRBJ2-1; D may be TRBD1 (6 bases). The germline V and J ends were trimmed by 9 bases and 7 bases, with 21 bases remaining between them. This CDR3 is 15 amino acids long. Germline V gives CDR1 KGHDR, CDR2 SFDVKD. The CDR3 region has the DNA TGTGCCACCGGTGGTCGGGACACCGGGACGAATGAGCAGTTCTTC. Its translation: CATGGRDTGTNEQFF.

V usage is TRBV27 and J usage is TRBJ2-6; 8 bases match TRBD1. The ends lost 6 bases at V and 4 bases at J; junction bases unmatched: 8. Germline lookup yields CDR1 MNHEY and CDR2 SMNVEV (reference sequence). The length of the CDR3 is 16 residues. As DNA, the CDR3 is TGTGCCAGCAGAGACAGGGGATGGGCAGGGGCCAACGTCCTGACTTTC. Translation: CASRDRGWAGANVLTF.

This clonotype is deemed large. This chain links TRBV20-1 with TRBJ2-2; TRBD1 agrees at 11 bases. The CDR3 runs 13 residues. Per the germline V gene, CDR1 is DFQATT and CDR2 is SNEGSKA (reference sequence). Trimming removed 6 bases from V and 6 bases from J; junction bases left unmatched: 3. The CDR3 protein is CSAGTGGAGELFF. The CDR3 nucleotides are TGCAGTGCCGGGACAGGGGGGGCCGGGGAGCTGTTTTTT.

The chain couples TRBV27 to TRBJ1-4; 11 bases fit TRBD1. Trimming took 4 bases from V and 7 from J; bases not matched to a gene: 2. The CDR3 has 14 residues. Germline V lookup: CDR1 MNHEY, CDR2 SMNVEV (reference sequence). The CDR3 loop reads CASSSGQGVEKLFF. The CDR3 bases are TGTGCCAGCAGTTCGGGACAGGGGGTTGAAAAACTGTTTTTT.

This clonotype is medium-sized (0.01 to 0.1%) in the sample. The CDR3 coding sequence is TGTGCTAGTGGGCCGGACAGGGGGCATAACGGGGAGCTGTTTTTT. Translated, it gives CASGPDRGHNGELFF. The V call is TRBV12-5, the J call TRBJ2-2, with 11 positions matching TRBD1. The CDR3 consists of 15 residues. Per the germline V gene, CDR1 is LGHNT and CDR2 is FRNRAP. Trimming cost V 6 bases and J 7 bases; bases outside gene matches: 7.

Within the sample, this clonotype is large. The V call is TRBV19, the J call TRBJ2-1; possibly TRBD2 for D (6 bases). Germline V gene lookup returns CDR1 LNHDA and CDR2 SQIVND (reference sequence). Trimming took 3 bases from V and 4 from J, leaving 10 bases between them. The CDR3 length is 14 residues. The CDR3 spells CASSMLASYNEQFF. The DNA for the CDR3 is TGTGCCAGTAGTATGCTAGCGAGTTACAATGAGCAGTTCTTC.

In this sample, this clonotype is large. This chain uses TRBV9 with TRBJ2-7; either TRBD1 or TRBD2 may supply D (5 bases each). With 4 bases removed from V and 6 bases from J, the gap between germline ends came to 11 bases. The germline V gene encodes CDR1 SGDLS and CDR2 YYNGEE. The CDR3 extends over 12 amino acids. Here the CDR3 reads CASSPGGSEQYF. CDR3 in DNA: TGTGCCAGCAGCCCTGGGGGATCCGAGCAGTACTTC.

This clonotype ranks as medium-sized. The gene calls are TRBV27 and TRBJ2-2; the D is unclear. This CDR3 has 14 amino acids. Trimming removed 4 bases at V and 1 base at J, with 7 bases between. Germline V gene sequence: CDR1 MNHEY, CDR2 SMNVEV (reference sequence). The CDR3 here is CASSSHLNTGELFF. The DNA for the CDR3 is TGTGCCAGCAGTTCACACTTGAACACCGGGGAGCTGTTTTTT.

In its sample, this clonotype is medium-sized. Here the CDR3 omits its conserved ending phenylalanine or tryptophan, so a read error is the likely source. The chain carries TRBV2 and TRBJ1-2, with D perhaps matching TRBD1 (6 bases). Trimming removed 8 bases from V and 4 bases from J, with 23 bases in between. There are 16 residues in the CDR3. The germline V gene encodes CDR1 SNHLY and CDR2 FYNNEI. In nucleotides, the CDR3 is TGTGCCAGCGGGGGCTTGGACATCGGGTCCCTCTATGGCTACACCCTC. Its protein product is CASGGLDIGSLYGYTL.

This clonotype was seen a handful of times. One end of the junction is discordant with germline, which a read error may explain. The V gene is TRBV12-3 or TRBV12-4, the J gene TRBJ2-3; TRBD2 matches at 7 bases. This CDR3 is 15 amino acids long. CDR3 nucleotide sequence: TGTGCCAGCAAAGTAAGCGGGGCAAACACAGGTACGCAGTATTTT. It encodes CASKVSGANTGTQYF.

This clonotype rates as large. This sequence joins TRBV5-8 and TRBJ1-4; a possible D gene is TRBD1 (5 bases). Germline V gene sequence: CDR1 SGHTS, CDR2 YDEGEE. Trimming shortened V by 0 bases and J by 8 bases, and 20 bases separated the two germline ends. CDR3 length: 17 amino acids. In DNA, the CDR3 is TGTGCCAGCAGCTTGGGGACCCTAGCGGGACCGGGCGAAAAACTGTTTTTT. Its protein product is CASSLGTLAGPGEKLFF.

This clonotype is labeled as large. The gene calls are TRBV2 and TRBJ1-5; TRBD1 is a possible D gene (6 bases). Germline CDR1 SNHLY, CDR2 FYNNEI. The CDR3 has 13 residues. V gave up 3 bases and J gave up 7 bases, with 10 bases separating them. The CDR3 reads CASSDFRGQPQHF. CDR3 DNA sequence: TGTGCCAGCAGTGATTTCAGGGGCCAGCCCCAGCATTTT.

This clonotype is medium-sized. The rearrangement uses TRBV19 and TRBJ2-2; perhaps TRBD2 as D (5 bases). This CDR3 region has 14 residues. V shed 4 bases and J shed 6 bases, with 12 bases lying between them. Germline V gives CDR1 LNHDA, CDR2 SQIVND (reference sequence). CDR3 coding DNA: TGTGCCAGTAGTAAACTGGGAGTCGCCGGGGAGCTGTTTTTT. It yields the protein CASSKLGVAGELFF.

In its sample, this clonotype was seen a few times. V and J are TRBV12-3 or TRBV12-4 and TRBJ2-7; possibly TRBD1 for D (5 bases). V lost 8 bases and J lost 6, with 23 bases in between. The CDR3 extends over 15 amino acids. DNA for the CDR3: TGTGCCAGCTGGGAAACAGGACGGCTAGACGGCGAGCAGTACTTC. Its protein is CASWETGRLDGEQYF.

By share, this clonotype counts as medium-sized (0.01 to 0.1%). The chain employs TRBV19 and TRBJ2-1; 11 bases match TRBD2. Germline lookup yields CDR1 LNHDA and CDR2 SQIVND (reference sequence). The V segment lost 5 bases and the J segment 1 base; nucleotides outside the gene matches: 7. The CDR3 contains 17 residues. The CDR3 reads CASSANSGGASYNEQFF. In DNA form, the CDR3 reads TGTGCCAGTAGTGCGAATAGCGGGGGGGCGTCCTACAATGAGCAGTTCTTC.